The clone carrying this T cell receptor (beta chain) was recorded at least ten times. There are 12 residues in the CDR3. Germline CDR1 is SGHDT and CDR2 is YYEEEE. Trimming shortened V by 0 bases and J by 10 bases, and 8 bases separated the two germline ends. This sample was included in a study of low-dose radiotherapy and immunotherapy resistance in tumors. Looking at the study overall: With fractions of 0.5 Gy given every 2 weeks, Cohort 1 accumulated a total of 6.5 Gy. The study administered intravenous cyclophosphamide at 200 mg/m2 every two weeks, one day ahead of radiation and immunotherapy.

The time point is: after trial treatment. Treatment specified: LDRT plus nivolumab, ipilimumab, low-dose cyclophosphamide and aspirin (RACIN trial). Covering alpha and beta chains, TRAV- and TRBV-specific primers were used for the first-strand cDNA. TCR amplification used 20 PCR cycles, a constant-region primer and a V-primer adapter. In vitro transcription served to amplify the mRNA that had been isolated. TCRdb processed the reads anew with MiXCR; each CDR3 protein has one entry. The sample lists roughly 100,000 distinct CDR3 sequences; roughly 20% were seen once. V gene TRBV5-6 combines with J gene TRBJ2-1; D is unclear. The TCR comes from a female donor with ovarian cancer. Source: PBMCs, taken after low-dose radiotherapy plus immunotherapy. The DNA of the CDR3 is TGTGCCAGCAGCTTGGTTTCGCGGGAGCAGTTCTTC. The encoded protein is CASSLVSREQFF.